The 30 T cell receptor beta chains in this list originate from one sample, sequenced in a study of cytomegalovirus exposure and HLA in healthy donors. Data came from immunoSEQ multiplex PCR; TCRdb stores just in-frame clones and leaves some out. The data contain around 56,000 clones, 85% to 95% of them seen just once; the ten biggest clones take up under 2%. The sample consisted of PBMCs. The receptors were sampled from a woman aged 18-29 years in good health and CMV-seropositive.

This sequence joins TRBV18 and TRBJ2-7, with TRBD1 identical over 7 bases. CDR3 length equals 14 residues. Germline CDR1 reads KGHSH; CDR2 reads LQKENI. V lost 1 base, J lost 5 bases, and 5 bases stayed unmatched. The CDR3 DNA reads as TGTGCCAGCTCACCACTACAGGGGTCCCACGAGCAGTACTTC. Protein sequence: CASSPLQGSHEQYF. The full variable domain, in which reference TRBV18 and TRBJ2-7 provide the parts outside the CDR3, is NAGVMQNPRHLVRRRGQEARLRCSPMKGHSHVYWYRQLPEEGLKFMVYLQKENIIDESGMPKERFSAEFPKEGPSILRIQQVVRGDSAAYFCASSPLQGSHEQYFGPGTRLTVT.

The chain combines TRBV7-9 with TRBJ1-6; D uncertain. Per the germline V gene, CDR1 is SEHNR and CDR2 is FQNEAQ (reference sequence). Trimming pared 1 base from V and 9 bases from J, leaving 7 bases between. The length of the CDR3 is 13 residues. CDR3 amino acids: CASSLVSGSPLHF. In DNA, the CDR3 is TGTGCCAGCAGCTTAGTATCGGGTTCACCCCTCCACTTT. The whole variable domain, filled in from reference TRBV7-9 and TRBJ1-6, reads DTGVSQNPRHKITKRGQNVTFRCDPISEHNRLYWYRQTLGQGPEFLTYFQNEAQLEKSRLLSDRFSAERPKGSFSTLEIQRTEQGDSAMYLCASSLVSGSPLHFGNGTRLTVT.

The chain recombines TRBV18 with TRBJ2-5, with D possibly matching TRBD2 (7 bases). The CDR3 consists of 15 residues. Between the trimmed V and J ends, which lost 0 bases and 2 bases, there was a span of 10 bases. Germline-derived CDR1 and CDR2 are KGHSH and LQKENI. CDR3 DNA: TGTGCCAGCTCACCACCGGAGGGGGGGCAAGAGACCCAGTACTTC. It codes for CASSPPEGGQETQYF. Drawing the rest from reference TRBV18 and TRBJ2-5, the complete variable domain is NAGVMQNPRHLVRRRGQEARLRCSPMKGHSHVYWYRQLPEEGLKFMVYLQKENIIDESGMPKERFSAEFPKEGPSILRIQQVVRGDSAAYFCASSPPEGGQETQYFGPGTRLLVL.

The chain uses TRBV29-1 and TRBJ2-7; the match to TRBD1 covers 9 bases. CDR3 size: 14 residues. V gave up 2 bases and J gave up 6 bases; unmatched junction bases: 8. The germline V gene encodes CDR1 SQVTM and CDR2 ANQGSEA. In nucleotides, the CDR3 is TGCAGCGTTGAATGGGACAGGGTGGTAGGCGAGCAGTACTTC. This encodes CSVEWDRVVGEQYF.

The chain uses TRBV5-1 and TRBJ1-4; D is possibly TRBD1 (5 bases). Trimming removed 8 bases at V and 1 base at J, with 12 bases between. The CDR3 spans 14 residues. CDR1 and CDR2 (germline): SGHRS, YFSETQ. This CDR3 is CARRLGVTNEKLFF. As DNA, the CDR3 is TGCGCCAGGCGGTTAGGGGTAACTAATGAAAAACTGTTTTTT.

This chain joins TRBV19 and TRBJ2-7; D is perhaps TRBD1 (6 bases). CDR3 length: 14 residues. Trimming took 7 bases from V and 2 from J, leaving 15 bases between them. Germline V gene data show CDR1 as LNHDA and CDR2 as SQIVND (reference sequence). CDR3 in amino acids: CASKPRDIAYEQYF. DNA of the CDR3: TGTGCCAGTAAACCCCGGGACATTGCCTACGAGCAGTACTTC. Complete variable domain (other parts from reference TRBV19 and TRBJ2-7): DGGITQSPKYLFRKEGQNVTLSCEQNLNHDAMYWYRQDPGQGLRLIYYSQIVNDFQKGDIAEGYSVSREKKESFPLTVTSAQKNPTAFYLCASKPRDIAYEQYFGPGTRLTVT.

For the CDR3, the DNA is TGCAGCGTTAAAGCAGGGGTTAGTGAGCAGTTCTTC. Amino acids: CSVKAGVSEQFF. J is TRBJ2-1 and V is TRBV29-1; possible D gene TRBD1, 6 bases. The CDR3 contains 12 residues. CDR1 SQVTM and CDR2 ANQGSEA come from the germline V gene. V was cut by 5 bases and J by 9 bases, with 14 bases left in between.

This chain connects TRBV5-1 to TRBJ2-3; 8 bases align to TRBD2. V shed 6 bases and J 2 bases; nucleotides not matched to a gene: 14. Germline CDR1 reads SGHRS; CDR2 reads YFSETQ. This CDR3 is built from 17 residues. The CDR3 here is CASMPKVAAGATDTQYF. DNA for the CDR3: TGCGCCAGCATGCCCAAAGTGGCAGCGGGGGCCACAGATACGCAGTATTTT.

V and J are TRBV6-4 and TRBJ2-5, with 10 nucleotides matching TRBD2. The V and J ends lost 3 bases and 2 bases, in that order; junction bases with no gene match: 6. This CDR3 spans 16 amino acids. CDR1 MRHNA and CDR2 SNTAGT come from the germline V gene. The CDR3 sequence: CASSEGASGGQETQYF. CDR3 sequence (DNA): TGTGCCAGCAGTGAAGGGGCTAGCGGGGGTCAAGAGACCCAGTACTTC.

This chain's CDR3 is CASSESRGSNTEAFF. The CDR3 bases are TGTGCCAGCAGCGAAAGTAGGGGGTCGAACACTGAAGCTTTCTTT. This chain connects TRBV7-2 to TRBJ1-1, with a weak D call TRBD1 (6 bases). V was shortened by 5 bases and J by 1 base, with 14 bases between the two germline ends. Germline assignment: CDR1 SGHTA and CDR2 FQGNSA. CDR3 length: 15 residues.

This sequence joins TRBV6-4 and TRBJ1-6; D not resolved. Germline CDR1 MRHNA, CDR2 SNTAGT. The CDR3 spans 13 residues. V lost 3 bases, J lost 10 bases, and 10 bases lay in between. The CDR3 sequence: CASSESERSPLHF. DNA for the CDR3: TGTGCCAGCAGTGAGTCAGAGCGATCACCCCTCCACTTT.

The V and J genes are TRBV6-1 and TRBJ2-1, with D maybe TRBD2 (5 bases). From germline, CDR1 is MNHNS and CDR2 SASEGT. V gave up 7 bases and J gave up 9 bases, with 13 bases separating them. CDR3 length: 12 amino acids. The CDR3 region has the DNA TGTGCCAGCATTCTACGGGGTAGTGAGCAGTTCTTC. Amino acids: CASILRGSEQFF.

The chain carries TRBV6-1 and TRBJ1-3; unclear D gene. Trimming pared 8 bases from V and 0 bases from J, leaving 8 bases between. Germline values: CDR1 MNHNS, CDR2 SASEGT. The CDR3 is 13 amino acids. The CDR3 nucleotides read TGTGCCAGCGGCCCCTTCTCTGGAAACACCATATATTTT. This gives the protein CASGPFSGNTIYF.

J is TRBJ1-6 and V is TRBV6-5, with D possibly matching TRBD1 (6 bases). Trimming cost V 5 bases and J 7 bases, with 9 bases left between them. The CDR3 loop spans 13 amino acids. Germline-derived CDR1 and CDR2 are MNHEY and SVGAGI. CDR3 nucleotides: TGTGCCAGCAGTCCTGGACAGAATTCACCCCTCCACTTT. Residues: CASSPGQNSPLHF.

The rearrangement links TRBV4-3 to TRBJ2-7, with a tentative D call TRBD1 (5 bases). Germline loops: CDR1 LGHNA, CDR2 YSLEER. Trimming stripped 0 bases from V and 5 bases from J, with 11 bases between. This CDR3 region has 14 residues. The CDR3 sequence is CASSQDGEGDEQYF. In nucleotides, the CDR3 is TGCGCCAGCAGCCAAGATGGGGAAGGGGACGAGCAGTACTTC.

The chain carries TRBV6-6 and TRBJ1-4, with 12 bases identical to TRBD1. The CDR3 sequence is 15 residues long. V lost 2 bases to trimming and J lost 8 bases; unmatched junction nucleotides: 3. Germline CDR1 MNHNY, CDR2 SVGAGI (reference sequence). The DNA of the CDR3 is TGTGCCAGCAGTTACGGGGACAGGGGGCTGGAAAAACTGTTTTTT. The encoded protein is CASSYGDRGLEKLFF.

The V call is TRBV15, the J call TRBJ2-1; no definite D call. There are 15 residues in the CDR3. The germline V and J ends were trimmed by 4 bases and 5 bases, with 15 bases remaining between them. Looked up from germline, CDR1 is LNHNV and CDR2 is YYDKDF (reference sequence). The CDR3 spells CATSTLQFGDNEQFF. CDR3 nucleotides: TGTGCCACCAGCACCCTCCAGTTCGGAGACAATGAGCAGTTCTTC.

In this sample, this clone turned up a few times. The rearrangement links TRBV30 to TRBJ1-2; D remains ambiguous. Germline V lookup: CDR1 GTSNPN, CDR2 SVGIG (reference sequence). This CDR3 spans 15 amino acids. V lost 0 bases and J lost 1, with 12 bases in between. CDR3 loop: CAWSVLGAHNYGYTF. The DNA of the CDR3 is TGTGCCTGGAGTGTACTGGGAGCTCATAACTATGGCTACACCTTC.

The chain links TRBV15 to TRBJ1-2; TRBD1 aligns across 7 bases. J was trimmed by 8 bases and V by 2 bases; bases with no gene match: 8. This CDR3 is built from 14 residues. Per the germline V gene, CDR1 is LNHNV and CDR2 is YYDKDF (reference sequence). The CDR3 is CATSRTSGTAGYTF. The CDR3 DNA is TGTGCCACCAGCAGAACCTCCGGGACAGCCGGCTACACCTTC.

This clone came up once. Its ends do not fully match the called genes, so a read error is possible. This chain connects TRBV11-2 to TRBJ2-4, with 8 bases identical to TRBD1. Per germline, CDR1 SGHAT and CDR2 FQNNGV. The CDR3 spans 13 residues. CDR3 in amino acids: CASSIDRGNIQYF. DNA of the CDR3: TGTGCCAGCAGCATAGACAGGGGAAACATTCAGTACTTC.

The rearrangement uses TRBV7-2 and TRBJ2-5, with 7 bases matching TRBD2. Germline loops: CDR1 SGHTA, CDR2 FQGNSA. V gave up 1 base and J gave up 5 bases; unmatched junction bases: 7. This CDR3 contains 15 residues. CDR3 nucleotides: TGTGCCAGCAGCTTAGTTCCAGGGCGGGGGGAGACCCAGTACTTC. This translates into CASSLVPGRGETQYF.

The chain uses TRBV6-1 and TRBJ1-5; D remains ambiguous. Trimming removed 6 bases from V and 0 bases from J, with 12 bases in between. This CDR3 has 15 amino acids. From germline, CDR1 is MNHNS and CDR2 SASEGT. Written as DNA, the CDR3 is TGTGCCAGCAGGAACCCGGGGTATAGCAATCAGCCCCAGCATTTT. Translation gives CASRNPGYSNQPQHF.

The rearrangement uses TRBV6-4 and TRBJ2-1, with a weak D call TRBD1 (5 bases). This CDR3 spans 18 amino acids. The V end was cut by 2 bases, the J end by 2 bases, with 19 bases between. The germline V gene has CDR1 MRHNA and CDR2 SNTAGT. CDR3 bases: TGTGCCAGCAGTGACACCCCTACGGCAGGGCGTACCTACAATGAGCAGTTCTTC. It yields the protein CASSDTPTAGRTYNEQFF.

The V and J genes are TRBV5-4 and TRBJ1-2; perhaps TRBD1 as D (5 bases). Germline V CDR1 and CDR2: SGHNT, YYREEE (reference sequence). V was pared by 4 bases and J by 7 bases, with 8 bases between. This CDR3 spans 11 amino acids. The CDR3 nucleotides read TGTGCCAGCAGCCCAGGGCGTGGCTACACCTTC. The encoded protein is CASSPGRGYTF.

The gene calls are TRBV27 and TRBJ2-5; D is perhaps TRBD2 (6 bases). The germline V and J ends were trimmed by 0 bases and 6 bases, with 8 bases remaining between them. The CDR3 consists of 13 residues. Per the germline V gene, CDR1 is MNHEY and CDR2 is SMNVEV (reference sequence). This CDR3 is CASSLSRDKTQYF. DNA of the CDR3: TGTGCCAGCAGTTTATCGCGGGATAAGACCCAGTACTTC.

This rearrangement joins TRBV7-9 to TRBJ2-5, with D tentatively TRBD1 (6 bases). The V end was cut by 8 bases, the J end by 6 bases, with 10 bases between. CDR3 length equals 11 residues. The germline CDR1 and CDR2 sequences are SEHNR and FQNEAQ (reference sequence). CDR3 amino acids: CASYREKTQYF. CDR3 in DNA: TGTGCCAGCTACAGGGAAAAGACCCAGTACTTC.

The rearrangement uses TRBV5-8 and TRBJ2-7; no reliable D call. The CDR3 has 16 amino acids. The germline V gene encodes CDR1 SGHTS and CDR2 YDEGEE. V was cut by 0 bases and J by 0 bases, with 13 bases left in between. The CDR3: CASSLVSGVSSYEQYF. In DNA, the CDR3 is TGTGCCAGCAGCTTGGTGTCCGGAGTAAGCTCCTACGAGCAGTACTTC.

The chain joins TRBV4-3 to TRBJ2-1; 9 bases are shared with TRBD1. Germline CDR1 and CDR2: LGHNA and YSLEER. V trimming: 4 bases; J trimming: 4 bases; junction bases outside the gene matches: 8. The CDR3 sequence is 16 residues long. The CDR3 DNA reads as TGCGCCAGCAGCCCCTCCGGGACAGGGAATTACAATGAGCAGTTCTTC. Protein sequence: CASSPSGTGNYNEQFF.

The gene calls are TRBV5-4 and TRBJ2-7; tentatively, D is TRBD1 (5 bases). The CDR3 loop spans 15 amino acids. V shed 6 bases and J shed 3 bases, with 19 bases lying between them. Germline values: CDR1 SGHNT, CDR2 YYREEE (reference sequence). As DNA, the CDR3 is TGTGCCAGCACCTCGAAATCAGGGATCTTCTACGAGCAGTACTTC. Translation: CASTSKSGIFYEQYF.

In this sample, this clone turned up once. The chain has TRBV30 and TRBJ1-1; 9 bases match TRBD1. Unmatched junction bases numbered 13, after V lost 4 bases and J lost 1 base. This CDR3 comprises 17 residues. The germline V gene encodes CDR1 GTSNPN and CDR2 SVGIG (reference sequence). The CDR3 reads CAWTDRGGIWANTEAFF. The CDR3 nucleotides are TGTGCCTGGACCGACAGGGGGGGTATCTGGGCGAACACTGAAGCTTTCTTT.